The next 20 T cell receptor beta chains were all read from a single sample in a study of post-analysis software for immune sequencing data. Findings and limits, study-wide: There were a few TRBV segments more frequent in patients than controls, and TRBV5-6, TRBV5-1 and TRBV20-1 were among them.

Incorporated into the TCR beta cDNA libraries were unique molecular identifiers, which served to reduce PCR and sequencing biases. Each CDR3 protein is one row after TCRdb ran MiXCR on the PCR reads. In the table there are some 500,000 distinct CDR3 sequences, 40% to 55% of which are singletons. Their specific antigens are unknown. Material: blood. The receptor set was obtained from a girl aged 10-17 years with multiple sclerosis.

A note on this clonotype: One end of the junction fails to match germline, which may point to a read error. The chain couples TRBV28 to TRBJ2-7; 7 bases agree with TRBD1. Germline V CDR1 and CDR2: MDHEN, SYDVKM. The CDR3 is 14 residues long. The DNA of the CDR3 is TGTGCCAGCAGGACCGGGACAGCCTGCTACGAGCAGTACTTT. It yields the protein CASRTGTACYEQYF.

The chain carries TRBV4-3 and TRBJ2-7; D gene uncertain. The V gene lost 0 bases and the J gene lost 1 base, with 16 bases spanning the gap. Germline V gives CDR1 LGHNA, CDR2 YSLEER. The CDR3 is 17 residues long. CDR3: CASSQEGHNSLSYEQYF. CDR3 nucleotides: TGCGCCAGCAGCCAAGAGGGTCACAACTCACTGTCCTACGAGCAGTACTTC.

The chain employs TRBV9 and TRBJ1-4, with D possibly TRBD1 on 5 matching bases. V lost 0 bases and J lost 3, with 12 bases in between. Germline-derived CDR1 and CDR2 are SGDLS and YYNGEE. This CDR3 region has 16 residues. This chain's CDR3 is CASSVEGHLANEKLFF. The CDR3 coding sequence is TGTGCCAGCAGCGTAGAAGGACATCTCGCTAATGAAAAACTGTTTTTT.

This clonotype was seen a few times. The chain uses TRBV5-1 and TRBJ2-3; 9 bases map to TRBD2. The CDR3 length is 14 residues. CDR1 is SGHRS and CDR2 is YFSETQ in the germline V gene. The trim removed 3 bases at V and 4 bases at J, leaving 3 bases unmatched. CDR3 in DNA: TGCGCCAGCAGCTCCCTAGCGGGATCAGATACGCAGTATTTT. Translating gives CASSSLAGSDTQYF.

This chain uses TRBV29-1 with TRBJ2-7, with 11 bases aligning to TRBD2. CDR3 size: 14 residues. V lost 7 bases to trimming and J lost 5 bases; unmatched junction nucleotides: 10. In germline, CDR1 is SQVTM, CDR2 ANQGSEA. CDR3 loop: CSGGLAGEVNEQYF. The CDR3 nucleotides read TGCAGCGGAGGACTAGCGGGCGAGGTCAACGAGCAGTACTTC.

This clonotype has just a few counts. The V call is TRBV20-1, the J call TRBJ1-1; TRBD1 matches 7 bases. The CDR3 spans 15 residues. The germline CDR1 and CDR2 sequences are DFQATT and SNEGSKA (reference sequence). J was trimmed by 0 bases and V by 3 bases; bases with no gene match: 7. The CDR3 bases are TGCAGTGCTAGGTCCCAGGGGGTGTTGAACACTGAAGCTTTCTTT. This sequence encodes CSARSQGVLNTEAFF.

The V gene is TRBV9, the J gene TRBJ1-5; D remains unclear. The V gene lost 0 bases and the J gene lost 1 base, with 8 bases spanning the gap. Germline values: CDR1 SGDLS, CDR2 YYNGEE. This CDR3 has 15 amino acids. Here the CDR3 reads CASSVEGISNQPQHF. The CDR3 coding sequence is TGTGCCAGCAGCGTAGAAGGGATAAGCAATCAGCCCCAGCATTTT.

The genes are TRBV18 and TRBJ1-6, with D possibly TRBD1 on 5 matching bases. CDR1 and CDR2 (germline): KGHSH, LQKENI. The V gene lost 2 bases and the J gene lost 9 bases, with 14 bases spanning the gap. The CDR3 sequence is 15 residues long. CDR3 sequence (DNA): TGTGCCAGCTCACCAGTCCGGGACGTCAGTTCACCCCTCCACTTT. Translated, it gives CASSPVRDVSSPLHF.

The genes are TRBV6-1 and TRBJ1-5; unclear D gene. Trimming took 2 bases from V and 1 from J, leaving 9 bases between them. The V gene's germline CDR1 is MNHNS and CDR2 SASEGT. This CDR3 is 15 amino acids long. CDR3 sequence reads: CASSERGMSNQPQHF. CDR3 in DNA: TGTGCCAGCAGTGAACGAGGGATGAGCAATCAGCCCCAGCATTTT.

CDR3 DNA sequence: TGCGCCAGCAGCCAAGACTCGGAGGATACGCAGTATTTT. Amino acid sequence: CASSQDSEDTQYF. V is TRBV4-3 and J is TRBJ2-3; D remains ambiguous. Germline V lookup: CDR1 LGHNA, CDR2 YSLEER. V lost 0 bases and J lost 6, with 7 bases in between. The CDR3 has 13 amino acids.

There are a few counts of this clonotype. The chain is built from TRBV7-9 and TRBJ2-5; D unresolved. The germline CDR1 and CDR2 sequences are SEHNR and FQNEAQ (reference sequence). V lost 5 bases, J lost 4 bases, and 11 bases lay in between. This CDR3 has 13 amino acids. The CDR3 DNA reads TGTGCCAGCAGCCCGGATAAGCGAGAGACCCAGTACTTC. This encodes CASSPDKRETQYF. Filled out from reference TRBV7-9 and TRBJ2-5, the complete variable domain reads DTGVSQNPRHKITKRGQNVTFRCDPISEHNRLYWYRQTLGQGPEFLTYFQNEAQLEKSRLLSDRFSAERPKGSFSTLEIQRTEQGDSAMYLCASSPDKRETQYFGPGTRLLVL.

The V and J genes are TRBV20-1 and TRBJ1-1; D is undetermined. Germline loops: CDR1 DFQATT, CDR2 SNEGSKA (reference sequence). Trimming pared 5 bases from V and 5 bases from J, leaving 9 bases between. CDR3 size: 11 residues. CDR3 amino acids: CSADSGTEAFF. The CDR3 DNA reads TGCAGTGCTGACTCCGGGACTGAAGCTTTCTTT.

The chain has TRBV20-1 and TRBJ2-7, with TRBD1 as a possible D gene (5 bases). The V end lost 4 bases, the J end lost 4 bases, and 20 bases lay between the germline ends. CDR3 size: 15 residues. Germline CDR1 is DFQATT and CDR2 is SNEGSKA (reference sequence). CDR3 region: CSATKTVGLSYEQYF. The CDR3 nucleotides are TGCAGTGCTACAAAGACAGTGGGCCTGTCTTACGAGCAGTACTTC.

V and J are TRBV9 and TRBJ2-3, with D unresolved. The CDR3 length is 15 residues. Germline V gene sequence: CDR1 SGDLS, CDR2 YYNGEE. V gave up 0 bases and J gave up 2 bases, with 10 bases separating them. CDR3 region: CASSVAETITDTQYF. Here the CDR3 DNA reads TGTGCCAGCAGCGTAGCGGAGACCATCACAGATACGCAGTATTTT.

The chain recombines TRBV27 with TRBJ1-2; D unclear. The CDR3 totals 16 residues. The germline CDR1 and CDR2 sequences are MNHEY and SMNVEV (reference sequence). V was cut by 4 bases and J by 2 bases, with 17 bases left in between. The CDR3: CASSSDRARPNYGYTF. CDR3 sequence (DNA): TGTGCCAGCAGTTCGGACCGAGCGCGACCCAACTATGGCTACACCTTC.

The table lists this clonotype with a few counts. The V call is TRBV20-1, the J call TRBJ2-5; D might be TRBD2 (6 bases). The CDR3 length is 13 residues. CDR1 and CDR2 from the germline V gene are DFQATT and SNEGSKA (reference sequence). Trimming cost V 6 bases and J 5 bases, with 16 bases left between them. Here the CDR3 reads CSAPEGFWETQYF. In DNA form, the CDR3 reads TGCAGTGCACCGGAGGGCTTTTGGGAGACCCAGTACTTC.

The chain recombines TRBV29-1 with TRBJ1-4; weak D call: TRBD1 (6 bases). Trimming took 6 bases from V and 0 from J, leaving 8 bases between them. The CDR3 is made up of 13 amino acids. Germline loops: CDR1 SQVTM, CDR2 ANQGSEA. Here the CDR3 reads CSVDSSTNEKLFF. CDR3 nucleotide sequence: TGCAGCGTGGACAGCTCAACTAATGAAAAACTGTTTTTT.

This chain links TRBV29-1 with TRBJ2-3; 9 bases are shared with TRBD2. The CDR3 length is 13 residues. V lost 4 bases to trimming and J lost 4 bases; unmatched junction nucleotides: 3. The V gene's germline CDR1 is SQVTM and CDR2 ANQGSEA. CDR3 region: CSVASGISDTQYF. In nucleotides, the CDR3 is TGCAGCGTTGCTAGCGGGATATCAGATACGCAGTATTTT.

This rearrangement joins TRBV6-5 to TRBJ1-1; no firm D call. Germline V lookup: CDR1 MNHEY, CDR2 SVGAGI. Between the trimmed V and J ends, which lost 5 bases and 4 bases, there was a span of 17 bases. The length of the CDR3 is 15 residues. The CDR3 nucleotides read TGTGCCAGCAGTCCCCGTGGAACCCGCGCCACTGAAGCTTTCTTT. Translated: CASSPRGTRATEAFF.

Points on this clonotype: At one end the junction does not follow the germline gene, possibly because of a read error. The chain couples TRBV12-3 or TRBV12-4 to TRBJ2-1; 12 nucleotides align to TRBD2. The CDR3 contains 15 residues. The CDR3 DNA reads as TGTGCCAGCAGTTTCTTGACTAGCGGGAGCAATGGGCAGTTCTTC. Encoded protein: CASSFLTSGSNGQFF.